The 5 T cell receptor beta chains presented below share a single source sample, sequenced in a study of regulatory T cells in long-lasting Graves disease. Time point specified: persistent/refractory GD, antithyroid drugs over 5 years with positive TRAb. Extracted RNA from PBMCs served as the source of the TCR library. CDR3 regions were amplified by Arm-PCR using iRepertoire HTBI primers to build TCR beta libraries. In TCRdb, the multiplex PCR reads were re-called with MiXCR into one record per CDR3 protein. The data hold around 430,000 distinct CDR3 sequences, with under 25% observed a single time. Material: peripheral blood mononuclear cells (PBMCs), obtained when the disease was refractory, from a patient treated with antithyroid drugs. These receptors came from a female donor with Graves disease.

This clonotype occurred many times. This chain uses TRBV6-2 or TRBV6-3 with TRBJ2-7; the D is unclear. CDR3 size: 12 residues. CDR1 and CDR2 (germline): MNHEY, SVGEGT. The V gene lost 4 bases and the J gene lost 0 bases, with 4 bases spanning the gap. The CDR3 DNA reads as TGTGCCAGCAGTTCCTTCTCCTACGAGCAGTACTTC. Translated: CASSSFSYEQYF.

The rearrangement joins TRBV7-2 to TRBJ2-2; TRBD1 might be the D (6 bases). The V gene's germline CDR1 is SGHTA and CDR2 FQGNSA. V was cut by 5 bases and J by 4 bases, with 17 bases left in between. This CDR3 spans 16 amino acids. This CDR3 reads CASSIPRGFGTGELFF. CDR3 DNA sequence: TGTGCCAGCAGCATACCCAGGGGTTTTGGCACCGGGGAGCTGTTTTTT.

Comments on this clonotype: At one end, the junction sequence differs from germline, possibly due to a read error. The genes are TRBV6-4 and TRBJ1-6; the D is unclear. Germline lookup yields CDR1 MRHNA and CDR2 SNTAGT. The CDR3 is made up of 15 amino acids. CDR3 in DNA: TGTGCCAGCAGTTACTCGTCAGCAGCGGGTTCACCCCTCCACTTT. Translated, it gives CASSYSSAAGSPLHF.

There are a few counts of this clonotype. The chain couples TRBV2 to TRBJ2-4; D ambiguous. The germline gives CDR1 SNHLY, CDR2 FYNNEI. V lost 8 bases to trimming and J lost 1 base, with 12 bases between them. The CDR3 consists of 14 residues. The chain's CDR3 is CASRHSFAKNIQYF. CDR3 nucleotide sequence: TGTGCCAGCCGACACTCTTTCGCCAAAAACATTCAGTACTTC. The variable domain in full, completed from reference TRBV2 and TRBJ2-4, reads EPEVTQTPSHQVTQMGQEVILRCVPISNHLYFYWYRQILGQKVEFLVSFYNNEISEKSEIFDDQFSVERPDGSNFTLKIRSTKLEDSAMYFCASRHSFAKNIQYFGAGTRLSVL.

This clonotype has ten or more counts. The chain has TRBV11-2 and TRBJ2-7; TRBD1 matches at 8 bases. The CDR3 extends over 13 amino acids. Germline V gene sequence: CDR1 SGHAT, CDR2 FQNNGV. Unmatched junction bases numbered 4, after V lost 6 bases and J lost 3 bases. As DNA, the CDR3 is TGTGCCAGCAGACCGGGACAGGACTACGAGCAGTACTTC. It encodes CASRPGQDYEQYF.